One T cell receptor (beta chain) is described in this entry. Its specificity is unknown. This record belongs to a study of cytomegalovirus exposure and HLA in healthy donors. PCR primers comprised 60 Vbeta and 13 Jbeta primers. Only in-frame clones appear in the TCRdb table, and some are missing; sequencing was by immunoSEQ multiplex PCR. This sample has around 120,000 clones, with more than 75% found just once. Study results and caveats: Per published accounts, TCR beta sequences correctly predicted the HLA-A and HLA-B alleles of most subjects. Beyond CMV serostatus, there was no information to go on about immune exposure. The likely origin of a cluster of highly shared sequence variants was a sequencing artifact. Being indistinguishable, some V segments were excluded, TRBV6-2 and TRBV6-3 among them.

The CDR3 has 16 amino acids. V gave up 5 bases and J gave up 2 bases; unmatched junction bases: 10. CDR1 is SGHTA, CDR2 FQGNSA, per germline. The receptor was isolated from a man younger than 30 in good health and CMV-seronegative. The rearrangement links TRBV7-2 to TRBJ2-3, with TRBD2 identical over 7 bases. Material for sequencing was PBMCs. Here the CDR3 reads CASSLTPSGVTDTQYF. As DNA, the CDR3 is TGTGCCAGCAGCCTCACCCCTAGCGGAGTCACAGATACGCAGTATTTT.